Shown below are 15 T cell receptor beta chains from a single sample sequenced in a study of T-cell memory formation after mild COVID-19. MiXCR was run by TCRdb on the 5' RACE reads, yielding one entry per CDR3 protein. The data contain hundreds of thousands of distinct CDR3 sequences, more than 15% of them singletons. Material for sequencing was PBMCs or a T cell subset sorted from them (not recorded which). The receptors were gathered from a young man who had mild COVID-19 (a few samples of this study predate the infection). Cell type and time point are not known.

In this sample, this clonotype turned up a few times. V usage is TRBV21-1 and J usage is TRBJ2-7; TRBD1 reflects the table's D call only, with no check against the DNA. TRBV21-1 is a documented pseudogene. The CDR3 has 14 amino acids. The CDR3 coding sequence is TGTGCCAGCAGCAAAGTGGACAGGGCGGGGGAGCAGTACGTC. Translating it yields CASSKVDRAGEQYV.

This clonotype appeared a few times. This chain links TRBV2 with TRBJ2-2; 10 bases match TRBD2. The germline V gene encodes CDR1 SNHLY and CDR2 FYNNEI. The junction had 12 bases not matched to a gene; V was cut back by 4 bases and J by 7 bases. The CDR3 runs to 17 residues. The CDR3 spells CASSAFPGTSVDGELFF. Here the CDR3 DNA reads TGTGCCAGCAGTGCTTTCCCCGGGACTAGCGTAGACGGGGAGCTGTTTTTT.

The chain employs TRBV5-1 and TRBJ1-5, with D tentatively TRBD1 (5 bases). V dropped 0 bases and J dropped 6 bases, with 13 bases sitting between them. CDR3 length equals 15 residues. Germline loops: CDR1 SGHRS, CDR2 YFSETQ. This chain's CDR3 is CASSLDGQGGQPQHF. The CDR3 DNA reads as TGCGCCAGCAGCTTGGATGGGCAGGGAGGTCAGCCCCAGCATTTT.

This clonotype was observed a few times. The gene calls are TRBV5-5 and TRBJ2-3; D gene unclear. There are 13 residues in the CDR3. The germline V and J ends were trimmed by 6 bases and 6 bases, with 14 bases remaining between them. The germline CDR1 and CDR2 sequences are SGHKS and YYEKEE (reference sequence). The CDR3 nucleotides are TGTGCCAGCACCCTGCGGCCCCTCGATACGCAGTATTTT. Protein sequence: CASTLRPLDTQYF.

V usage is TRBV12-3 or TRBV12-4 and J usage is TRBJ2-5; possibly TRBD1 or TRBD2 for D (5 bases each). The CDR3 consists of 14 residues. Trimming removed 3 bases from V and 4 bases from J, with 12 bases in between. The CDR3 coding sequence is TGTGCCAGCAGTTTGGGACGGTCCCGAGAGACCCAGTACTTC. Its translation is CASSLGRSRETQYF.

V gene TRBV5-1 combines with J gene TRBJ1-2, with 11 nucleotides matching TRBD1. V lost 5 bases and J lost 5; bases outside the gene matches: 8. Per germline, CDR1 SGHRS and CDR2 YFSETQ. The CDR3 length is 15 residues. CDR3 sequence (DNA): TGCGCCAGCAGTTCCGGGACAGGGGGTATTTATGGCTACACCTTC. Residues: CASSSGTGGIYGYTF.

The sample holds a few counts of this clonotype. The gene calls are TRBV4-1 and TRBJ1-5; D unclear. This CDR3 spans 16 amino acids. V dropped 1 base and J dropped 1 base, with 11 bases sitting between them. Per the germline V gene, CDR1 is MGHRA and CDR2 is YSYEKL. CDR3 DNA sequence: TGCGCCAGCAGCCAAGCTCCGGCTGGAAGCAATCAGCCCCAGCATTTT. Residues: CASSQAPAGSNQPQHF.

In its sample, this clonotype was seen many times. The chain uses TRBV20-1 and TRBJ2-5; D is ambiguous. Between the trimmed V and J ends, which lost 1 base and 2 bases, there was a span of 11 bases. CDR3 size: 14 residues. Germline V gives CDR1 DFQATT, CDR2 SNEGSKA (reference sequence). The CDR3: CSARGVVRQETQYF. The CDR3 DNA is TGCAGTGCTAGAGGGGTAGTAAGACAAGAGACCCAGTACTTC.

The chain couples TRBV3-1 to TRBJ1-2, with unresolved D. From germline, CDR1 is LGHDT and CDR2 YNNKEL (reference sequence). This CDR3 has 13 amino acids. With 6 bases removed from V and 5 bases from J, the gap between germline ends came to 13 bases. CDR3 bases: TGTGCCAGCAGTCGGACGTCAGCTTATGGCTACACCTTC. Translation gives CASSRTSAYGYTF.

The V and J genes are TRBV14 and TRBJ2-7; D uncertain. This CDR3 is built from 14 residues. V was shortened by 0 bases and J by 4 bases, with 10 bases between the two germline ends. The germline V gene encodes CDR1 SGHDN and CDR2 FVKESK. The CDR3 bases are TGTGCCAGCAGCCAAGATGCTTCGGCGTACGAGCAGTACTTC. It is translated as CASSQDASAYEQYF.

This clonotype was seen only a few times. The chain uses TRBV7-9 and TRBJ2-1, with TRBD2 matching 7 bases. From germline, CDR1 is SEHNR and CDR2 FQNEAQ (reference sequence). This CDR3 is 17 amino acids long. V shed 2 bases and J 2 bases; nucleotides not matched to a gene: 9. CDR3 DNA sequence: TGTGCCAGCAGCTTATGGGGCGGGGGACCCCCCTACAATGAGCAGTTCTTC. Its protein product is CASSLWGGGPPYNEQFF.

This clonotype occurred a few times. No DNA is shown, since the ends of the CDR3 on it are uncertain; the CDR3 is the one TCRdb lists. The J gene is TRBJ1-2, the V gene TRBV20-1; the table's D call TRBD1 went unverified against the DNA. Germline CDR1 reads DFQATT; CDR2 reads SNEGSKA (reference sequence). Both ends counted, the CDR3 spans 15 residues. The CDR3 loop reads CSARDGRDSSSGYTF.

This clonotype was counted at least ten times. The chain links TRBV4-1 to TRBJ2-5; tentatively, D is TRBD1 (5 bases). Per the germline V gene, CDR1 is MGHRA and CDR2 is YSYEKL. The germline V and J ends were trimmed by 3 bases and 1 base, with 12 bases remaining between them. The CDR3 extends over 15 amino acids. DNA of the CDR3: TGCGCCAGCAGCCATCTGGTAGGGGCCCAAGAGACCCAGTACTTC. Amino acid sequence: CASSHLVGAQETQYF.

This clonotype has just a few counts. The genes are TRBV12-3 or TRBV12-4 and TRBJ1-2; the match to TRBD1 covers 7 bases. The CDR3 sequence is 14 residues long. Trimming took 8 bases from V and 5 from J; bases not matched to a gene: 11. The CDR3 is CASAPLGTDYGYTF. CDR3 coding DNA: TGTGCCAGCGCGCCCCTCGGGACAGATTATGGCTACACCTTC.

This clonotype was found a few times. The V and J genes are TRBV2 and TRBJ2-3, with TRBD1 identical over 12 bases. This CDR3 has 22 amino acids. J lost 0 bases, V lost 7 bases, and 23 bases had no gene match. Germline V CDR1 and CDR2: SNHLY, FYNNEI. CDR3 in DNA: TGTGCCAGCAACCCTGCTCCGTTTCGGGACAGGGGGCTCGCGGTCAGCACAGATACGCAGTATTTT. Amino acids: CASNPAPFRDRGLAVSTDTQYF.